The rows below give T cell receptor beta chains drawn from one sample of a study of blood T cell repertoires in COVID-19. Clones were sequenced by immunoSEQ multiplex PCR, and TCRdb holds only the in-frame ones, with some missing. The profile covers hundreds of thousands of clones, with approximately 85% appearing a single time and less than 2.5% taken by the ten largest. Sequencing input: PBMCs or T cells enriched from blood (not recorded which). The receptors derive from a man aged 30 to 45 who had recovered from COVID-19. Each CDR3 is given with its conserved first and last residue. D genes are given only for firm matches. Some rows have no size entry. The others give once, few or many, or a class for an expanded clone.

j_call v_call d_call clone_size cdr3_nt cdr3_aa
TRBJ2-1 TRBV6-2/TRBV6-3 - few TGTGCCAGCAGTTACGGTATAGCCTCCTCCTACAATGAGCAGTTCTTC CASSYGIASSYNEQFF
TRBJ2-7 TRBV19 - - TGTGCCAGTAGTATGGGGGGGGCCTCCTACGAGCAGTACTTC CASSMGGASYEQYF
TRBJ2-3 TRBV3-1/TRBV3-2 TRBD2 - TGTGCCAGCAGCCCTAGCGGGGGCACAGATACGCAGTATTTT CASSPSGGTDTQYF
TRBJ1-3 TRBV1 - - TGCACCAGCAGCCAGGGGCCCACGGACAGGGCTGGAAACACCATATATTTT CTSSQGPTDRAGNTIYF
TRBJ1-5 TRBV6-1 - - TGTGCCAGCAGTGAAGGAACGGGGAGCAATCAGCCCCAGCATTTT CASSEGTGSNQPQHF
TRBJ1-4 TRBV7-2 - - TGTGCCAGCAGCTTAGGCCTCACTAGAGGGGAAAAACTGTTTTTT CASSLGLTRGEKLFF
TRBJ1-5 TRBV6-1 - medium-sized TGTGCCAGCAGTGAAGTTGAGAATCAGCCCCAGCATTTT CASSEVENQPQHF
TRBJ1-2 TRBV30 - few TGTGCCTGGAGTGTTGGTAGGGGGATCTATGGCTACACCTTC CAWSVGRGIYGYTF
TRBJ1-2 TRBV4-3 - - TGCGCCAGCAGCCAAACCTCAGGGTATGGCTACACCTTC CASSQTSGYGYTF
TRBJ1-1 TRBV9 TRBD1 - TGTGCCAGCAGCGTAGGGGCAGGGGGCCTGAACACTGAAGCTTTCTTT CASSVGAGGLNTEAFF
TRBJ2-2 TRBV9 - few TGTGCCAGCAGGGACAGCCGACCCGGGGAGCTGTTTTTT CASRDSRPGELFF
TRBJ1-4 TRBV7-9 - - TGTGCCAGCAGCTCGTCCCTTGCAACTAATGAAAAACTGTTTTTT CASSSSLATNEKLFF
TRBJ1-1 TRBV12-3/TRBV12-4 - - TGTGCCAGCATCCGAAGCAAAAACACTGAAGCTTTCTTT CASIRSKNTEAFF
TRBJ1-2 TRBV9 TRBD1 - TGTGCCAGCAGCGTCGGGGCAGGGGGCGACTATGGCTACACCTTC CASSVGAGGDYGYTF
TRBJ2-1 TRBV7-3 TRBD2 once TGTGCCAGCAGCTTAACGGGTCTAGCGGCCTCCCCGTCTAGGAATGAGCAGTTCTTC CASSLTGLAASPSRNEQFF
TRBJ1-2 TRBV27 TRBD1 - TGTGCCAGCAGGGGACAGGGTTACTATGGCTACACCTTC CASRGQGYYGYTF
TRBJ1-3 TRBV9 TRBD1 - TGTGCCAGCAGCGCCCCGGGACAGGGTGCAAACACCATATATTTT CASSAPGQGANTIYF
TRBJ1-5 TRBV7-9 - - TGTGCCAGCAGCTTAGAGGGGGATCAGCCCCAGCATTTT CASSLEGDQPQHF
TRBJ1-1 TRBV6-5 TRBD1 - TGTGCCAGCAGACCAACGGACAGGGCCTCTGAAGCTTTCTTT CASRPTDRASEAFF
TRBJ1-5 TRBV7-2 TRBD1 - TGTGCCAGCAGCTCGGGACAGGGGGCGGGCAATCAGCCCCAGCATTTT CASSSGQGAGNQPQHF
TRBJ2-5 TRBV5-1 TRBD2 - TGCGCCAGCAGCTTGGCTCTAGCGGGTGGCGAGACCCAGTACTTC CASSLALAGGETQYF
TRBJ2-7 TRBV5-4 TRBD2 few TGTGCCAGCAGCCCCGGGACTAGCGGGGGGCCGACCTACGAGCAGTACTTC CASSPGTSGGPTYEQYF
TRBJ2-5 TRBV12-3/TRBV12-4 TRBD2 - TGTGCCAGCAGTGCAAGCGGGGAAGAGACCCAGTACTTC CASSASGEETQYF
TRBJ2-1 TRBV3-1/TRBV3-2 TRBD2 - TGTGCCAGCAGCCAAGTAATAGCGGGGGGAAGGATGGGTGAGCAGTTCTTC CASSQVIAGGRMGEQFF
TRBJ2-1 TRBV11-3 - many TGTGCCAGCAGCTATAACAGGCAATATGAGCAGTTCTTC CASSYNRQYEQFF
TRBJ1-2 TRBV12-5 TRBD1 - TGTGCTAGTGGTTCATGGACAGGGGGCAACGGTGGCTACACCTTC CASGSWTGGNGGYTF
TRBJ1-1 TRBV5-8 - - TGTGCCAGCAGCTTGGAGCAGCGGGGTGAAGCTTTCTTT CASSLEQRGEAFF
TRBJ1-6 TRBV30 - - TGTGCCTGGAGTGTAATCGGACAGAGCAATTCACCCCTCCACTTT CAWSVIGQSNSPLHF
TRBJ1-1 TRBV7-9 TRBD1 - TGTGCCAGCAGCTTAGGACAGGGGGCCACTGAAGCTTTCTTT CASSLGQGATEAFF
TRBJ1-4 TRBV4-1 - - TGCGCCAGCAGCCAAGCGAGACAGGAGAGGGGTGAAAAACTGTTTTTT CASSQARQERGEKLFF
TRBJ1-5 TRBV9 - - TGTGCCAGCAGCGGATGGGAGTGGGATAGCAATCAGCCCCAGCATTTT CASSGWEWDSNQPQHF
TRBJ1-1 TRBV2 - - TGTGCCAGCAGTCTCCTCACTGAAGCTTTCTTT CASSLLTEAFF
TRBJ1-1 TRBV18 TRBD1 - TGTGCCAGCTCCCTCGGACAGGGATTTGGCACTGAAGCTTTCTTT CASSLGQGFGTEAFF
TRBJ1-2 TRBV5-6 - few TGTGCCAGCAGCGTGGGACCGTCGACAAACTATGGCTACACCTTC CASSVGPSTNYGYTF
TRBJ2-7 TRBV2 - - TGTGCCAGCAGTGAAAGAGAGGGGGTTGGGTACGAGCAGTACTTC CASSEREGVGYEQYF
TRBJ2-5 TRBV6-5 TRBD2 - TGTGCCAGCAGCAGACTAGCGGGGGAAGAGACCCAGTACTTC CASSRLAGEETQYF